This T cell receptor beta chain was observed in a study of blood T cell repertoires in COVID-19. Assay: immunoSEQ multiplex PCR; the TCRdb copy retains only in-frame clones and omits some. Of roughly 260,000 clones in the sample, 88% were seen once. The CDR3 runs to 15 residues. The V gene's germline CDR1 is SNHLY and CDR2 FYNNEI. Trimming removed 5 bases from V and 2 bases from J; junction bases left unmatched: 3. This sequence was found in a man aged 55-75 years who had recovered from COVID-19. The gene calls are TRBV2 and TRBJ2-3; 11 bases line up with TRBD2. Sequenced material: peripheral blood. The CDR3 DNA follows: TGTGCCAGCAGTTCTAGCGGGGGGAACACAGATACGCAGTATTTT. Translation gives CASSSSGGNTDTQYF.